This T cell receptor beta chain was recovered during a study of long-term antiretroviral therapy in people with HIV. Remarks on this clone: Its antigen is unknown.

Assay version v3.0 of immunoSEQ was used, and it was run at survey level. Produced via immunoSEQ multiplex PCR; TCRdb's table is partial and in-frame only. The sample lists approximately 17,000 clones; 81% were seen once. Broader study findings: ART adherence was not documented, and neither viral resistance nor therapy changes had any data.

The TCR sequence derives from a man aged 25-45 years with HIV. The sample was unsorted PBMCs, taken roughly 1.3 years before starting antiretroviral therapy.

The CDR3: CASSFQGANTEAFF. CDR3 bases: TGTGCCAGCAGTTTCCAGGGGGCGAACACTGAAGCTTTCTTT. V is TRBV7-9 and J is TRBJ1-1; 8 bases align to TRBD1. The CDR3 sequence is 14 residues long. Trimming took 6 bases from V and 1 from J; bases not matched to a gene: 4. CDR1 and CDR2 (germline): SEHNR, FQNEAQ (reference sequence).